This record looks at one TCR beta chain sequence and its context. Its antigen specificity is not known. No base-level quality is on record; no much larger clone is a single base apart. This record belongs to a study of blood T cell repertoires in COVID-19 (dated by TCRdb to the early 2020s). Turning to the overall study: Samples from collaborators originated in the United States, Italy and Spain and spanned both the acute and convalescent phases of COVID-19. The material from the prospective study consisted of cDNA or gDNA derived from T cells, B-cell-depleted T cells, or PBMCs. Subjects who had been exposed to COVID-19, were actively infected with it, or had recovered from it provided the deeply sampled blood TCRbeta repertoires that made up the dataset. The repertoires were released in a freely available public database meant as a resource for research on the immune response to SARS-CoV-2. The samples were drawn from two sources: the first 160 participants of the ongoing ImmuneRACE study, and over 1,000 subjects contributed by 6 global collaborators. The sample metadata nearly always contained a de-identified subject ID, COVID-19 status, age in years and sex. Where available, HLA class I and class II types were obtained from metadata supplied by the sample provider rather than from assay-based typing.

At one collaborating source in Seattle, patients were enrolled during active infection and were followed longitudinally through the course of disease. The collaborating institutions used their own protocols to collect whole blood in K2EDTA tubes. For TCRbeta analysis, collaborator samples were shipped as frozen whole blood, as isolated PBMCs, or as DNA extracted from either sample type. TCRbeta CDR3 regions were amplified from genomic DNA by means of the immunoSEQ Assay, a bias-controlled multiplex PCR. As for the authors' bioinformatics: Within the assay, amplification of reference gene primers was used to estimate how many nucleated cells each sample contained. To quantify the absolute abundance of each unique TCRbeta CDR3 rearrangement, sequence reads were collapsed and filtered. For each sample, productive Simpson clonality was calculated as the square root of Simpson's diversity index over productive rearrangements. The clones in this table, taken by TCRdb from immuneACCESS, are in-frame only. Not every clone is retained; where verified, under half of the shortfall comes from an unresolved V gene, and the cause of the rest is unknown. The V and J calls and clone size were taken over from that table, and D and trimming were inferred from the DNA. The sample table records approximately 250,000 clones; approximately 86% of these occur just once. 5.2% of the sample belongs to the ten largest clones.

From a lookup of the germline V gene, CDR1 and CDR2 are MDHEN and SYDVKM. From the cysteine through the phenylalanine, the CDR3 covers 16 amino acids. The kept DNA is CDR3 alone, 48 bases in frame from the first base. V drops 7 bases and J drops 0 bases, leaving 16 bases in between. Overall results and qualifications from the work: The quantity of clinical and demographic metadata differed by source and by participant and was supplied without curation.

The TCR sequence derives from a woman aged 55 to 70 with COVID-19, enrolled during active disease. The chain uses TRBV28 and TRBJ1-5, with TRBD1 tentatively as D gene (6 bases match). Sequencing was done on a sample of peripheral blood. The nucleotide sequence reads as follows: TGTGCCAGCACTTCCCCTGGGGGCCTTAGCAATCAGCCCCAGCATTTT. The translation is CASTSPGGLSNQPQHF.